The rows below give T cell receptor beta chains drawn from one sample of a study of shared clonotypes between healthy human individuals. The assay was immunoSEQ multiplex PCR, and TCRdb's table has in-frame clones only and misses some. In the table there are some 700,000 clones, 80% to 95% of which are singletons. The sequencing sample was made of memory CD8+ T cells from PBMCs. All receptors come from a man aged 18 to 30 in good health. Some clones in this sample may be carry-over from other donors' samples. The CDR3 runs from the conserved cysteine through the conserved F or W. D genes are given only for firm matches. Clone size appears in some rows only: once, few, many, or a class for an expanded clone.

j_call cdr3_length clone_size d_call v_call cdr3_nt cdr3_aa
TRBJ1-2 15 - - TRBV4-1 TGCGCCAGCAGCCAGGGAACGGGGGAAGGCTATGGCTACACCTTC CASSQGTGEGYGYTF
TRBJ2-7 12 once - TRBV28 TGTGCCAGCAGTTTGGGACTGGCCGAGCAGTACTTC CASSLGLAEQYF
TRBJ2-7 17 - TRBD2 TRBV5-1 TGCGCCAGCAGCTTGAAGAGGTTTGGGGAGGGAACCTACGAGCAGTACTTC CASSLKRFGEGTYEQYF
TRBJ2-1 17 - TRBD2 TRBV27 TGTGCCAGCAGTCCTGGGACTAGCGGGAGTCTAGACAATGAGCAGTTCTTC CASSPGTSGSLDNEQFF
TRBJ2-6 17 once - TRBV11-1 TGTGCCAGCAGCCCTACAGGGTCCCACTCTGGGGCCAACGTCCTGACTTTC CASSPTGSHSGANVLTF
TRBJ2-7 15 - TRBD2 TRBV27 TGTGCCAGCAGTTATGGGACTAGCGGCACCTACGAGCAGTACTTC CASSYGTSGTYEQYF
TRBJ2-7 13 - TRBD1 TRBV5-1 TGCGCCAGCAACCCGACAGGGGGCGAAGAGCAGTACTTC CASNPTGGEEQYF
TRBJ2-5 13 - - TRBV6-1 TGTGCCAGCAGTGCAGTGAGGAAGGAGACCCAGTACTTC CASSAVRKETQYF
TRBJ2-2 17 - - TRBV7-6 TGTGCCAGCAGCTTAGGTCCCCGGAGGGCCAGCGCCGGGGAGCTGTTTTTT CASSLGPRRASAGELFF
TRBJ1-5 14 - - TRBV7-9 TGTGCCAGCAGCTTGGGCGGGCTTAGTCAGCCCCAGCATTTT CASSLGGLSQPQHF
TRBJ2-2 16 - - TRBV9 TGTGCCAGCAGCGTAGCCGCTAGCGCGAACACCGGGGAGCTGTTTTTT CASSVAASANTGELFF
TRBJ2-7 15 - TRBD2 TRBV23-1 TGCGCCAGCAGTCAAGGGACTAGCGGATCCTACGAGCAGTACTTC CASSQGTSGSYEQYF
TRBJ2-7 15 once TRBD1 TRBV6-1 TGTGCCAGCAGTGAAGGGAGGACAGGGCTCTACGAGCAGTACTTC CASSEGRTGLYEQYF
TRBJ1-5 14 - TRBD1 TRBV19 TGTGCCAGCCAGGACAGGGGGTTTCTTCAGCCCCAGCATTTT CASQDRGFLQPQHF
TRBJ2-7 15 - TRBD1 TRBV5-1 TGCGCCAGCAGCTTATCCCGGGACAGACCTTGGGAGCAGTACTTC CASSLSRDRPWEQYF
TRBJ2-7 17 - - TRBV27 TGTGCCAGCCGTACTTACCAATCGCCAGGGTTCTATAACGAGCAGTACTTC CASRTYQSPGFYNEQYF